This is a list of T cell receptor beta chains from one sample in a study of T cell repertoires in cytomegalovirus infection. Their target antigens are unknown. In TCRdb, the reads were re-called with MiXCR into one record per CDR3 protein. This sample has tens of thousands of distinct CDR3 sequences; more than 15% occur once, and the top ten carry about 26%. Specimen: CD8+ T cells from cultured PBMCs, collected from culture after CMV antigen stimulation. The receptor set was obtained from a human donor in good health (CMV status not recorded). Some clones in this sample may be carry-over from other donors' samples. CDR3s leave out the opening cysteine and the closing phenylalanine or tryptophan. Fields, in order: V gene, CDR3 protein.

V: TRBV7-2; CDR3: ASSLDGASRWYGYT
V: TRBV27; CDR3: ASSSGGAYSPLH
V: TRBV7-9; CDR3: ASSFGTGTLETQY
V: TRBV9; CDR3: ASSVGGRQGANTEAF
V: TRBV27; CDR3: ASKITGGANYGYT
V: TRBV7-2; CDR3: ASSSIGSIEAF
V: TRBV20-1; CDR3: SARAPGLVESGTQY
V: TRBV6-5; CDR3: ASSRDIVPNNEQF
V: TRBV7-8; CDR3: ASSLVVYEQY
V: TRBV6-2/TRBV6-3; CDR3: AKTDRVRYAQY
V: TRBV28; CDR3: ASSLPGLGGAGANVLT
V: TRBV4-2; CDR3: ASSQQTSGGPYNEQF
V: TRBV19; CDR3: ASSIAGSNTEAF
V: TRBV6-6; CDR3: ASNPGGRRDGELF
V: TRBV7-8; CDR3: ASTPLAGTATQY
V: TRBV19; CDR3: ASSIRARDFFSYNEQF
V: TRBV4-3; CDR3: ASSQGTSGRDEQF
V: TRBV27; CDR3: ASSHSTVSTDTQY
V: TRBV4-1; CDR3: ASSQQGPEAF
V: TRBV11-2; CDR3: ASSHRVNTEAF
V: TRBV28; CDR3: ASSSATGAGSPLH
V: TRBV23-1; CDR3: ASSHRLAGLETQY
V: TRBV7-6; CDR3: ASSSGTSTDTQY
V: TRBV2; CDR3: ASSESWSGTTGYGYT
V: TRBV7-2; CDR3: ASSSPLKDGYT
V: TRBV7-2; CDR3: ASSPSGAGETQY
V: TRBV9; CDR3: ASGRGAASYEQY
V: TRBV7-6; CDR3: ASSLEATISYEQY
V: TRBV4-3; CDR3: ASSHLTSGSHEQY
V: TRBV7-8; CDR3: ASSLKRPPLNTEAF
V: TRBV7-2; CDR3: ASTTAGVGETQY
V: TRBV6-2/TRBV6-3; CDR3: ASSREDRGEQY
V: TRBV27; CDR3: ASRKGHTEAF
V: TRBV7-9; CDR3: ASSLPNIPTGDYGYT
V: TRBV27; CDR3: ASSLNSGVGYEQY
V: TRBV12-3/TRBV12-4; CDR3: ATVSRGGQF
V: TRBV19; CDR3: ASNWGSNTEAF
V: TRBV12-3/TRBV12-4; CDR3: ASSPWDRGWYGYT
V: TRBV4-3; CDR3: ASSQDSGSPYNEQF
V: TRBV27; CDR3: ASSLGGSRYEQY
V: TRBV7-2; CDR3: ASSFLEAEQY
V: TRBV25-1; CDR3: ASSELGPAEQF
V: TRBV6-2/TRBV6-3; CDR3: ASSSQDRKFDGYT